What follows describes a single T cell receptor (beta chain). The record originates from a study of shared clonotypes between healthy human individuals. This CDR3 is built from 17 residues. V lost 6 bases to trimming and J lost 2 bases; unmatched junction nucleotides: 15. Germline-derived CDR1 and CDR2 are SQVTM and ANQGSEA. The data were produced by immunoSEQ multiplex PCR, yet TCRdb's version contains in-frame clones alone and is incomplete. This sample has some 580,000 clones, with more than 95% found just once. What was sequenced was naive CD4+ T cells sorted from blood. Described subset: CD45RA+ positively selected. The genes are TRBV29-1 and TRBJ2-3, with 9 bases matching TRBD1. This sequence was found in a woman in her thirties in good health. This CDR3 is CSVGKGQGVGATDTQYF. The DNA of the CDR3 is TGCAGCGTCGGTAAGGGACAGGGAGTGGGTGCCACAGATACGCAGTATTTT.